The table lists the clone carrying this T cell receptor beta chain with many counts. The time point was: newly diagnosed GD, antithyroid drugs for less than 3 months. PBMC RNA served as the TCR library source. This entry belongs to a study of regulatory T cells in long-lasting Graves disease. HTBI primers from iRepertoire and Arm-PCR of CDR3 regions yielded the TCR beta libraries. TCRdb recomputed calls from the multiplex PCR reads with MiXCR, one row per CDR3 protein. This table has over 400,000 distinct CDR3 sequences, 14% appearing once. Germline-derived CDR1 and CDR2 are MNHEY and SVGEGT. V gave up 0 bases and J gave up 0 bases, with 11 bases separating them. The CDR3 consists of 16 residues. This sample was shared with a second study, whose subject was T cells in Graves' hyperthyroidism and ophthalmopathy. That source adds: The study enrolled patients aged 18 to 65 with newly diagnosed hyperthyroidism of under 2 months' duration.

The receptor was derived from a woman aged 50 to 65 with Graves disease. The sequenced sample was peripheral blood mononuclear cells (PBMCs), obtained at new diagnosis, from a patient treated with antithyroid drugs. V and J are TRBV6-2 or TRBV6-3 and TRBJ1-1; D gene ambiguous. CDR3 region: CASSYSYSLMNTEAFF. The CDR3 DNA reads TGTGCCAGCAGTTACTCGTATTCGTTGATGAACACTGAAGCTTTCTTT.